The T cell receptor (beta chain) under discussion was sequenced for a study of cytomegalovirus exposure and HLA in healthy donors. This PCR relied on a set of 60 Vbeta primers and 13 Jbeta primers. Generated by immunoSEQ multiplex PCR, the TCRdb table keeps only in-frame clones and is missing some. The data show some 160,000 clones, roughly 80% seen once. This clone was detected a few times. Its cognate antigen is unknown. Study findings and constraints: Cytomegalovirus association was assigned to over 150 TCR beta chains. It was taken for granted in presence/absence analyses that sequencing depth across donors was roughly uniform.

Although they were nominally healthy when sampled, donors likely had unrecorded immune exposures. The TCR comes from a male donor in good health and CMV-seronegative. The sequencing input was PBMCs.

The CDR3 spells CASSKGQGAPTEAFF. The CDR3 DNA sequence: TGTGCCAGCAGTAAGGGACAGGGGGCGCCCACTGAAGCTTTCTTT. The J gene is TRBJ1-1, the V gene TRBV27; 12 positions match TRBD1. There are 15 residues in the CDR3. The germline V gene has CDR1 MNHEY and CDR2 SMNVEV (reference sequence). The V gene end was trimmed by 5 bases and the J gene end by 4 bases; junction bases not matched to a gene: 5.